This note documents a single T cell receptor beta chain sequence. The antigen remains undetermined. These data originate in a study of cytomegalovirus exposure and HLA in healthy donors. The PCR employed 60 Vbeta primers together with 13 Jbeta primers. Libraries were prepared by immunoSEQ multiplex PCR; TCRdb keeps only in-frame clonotypes and omits some of them. The sample lists 75,000 to 80,000 clones, 80% occurring once. Study results and limitations: Productive status was seen about 90% or about 30% of the time for most TCR beta V segments in an earlier analysis. The authors later linked a missense DCLRE1C variant to TCR beta V- and J-gene trimming.

This clonotype was sampled from a male donor in good health and CMV-seronegative. The sample was PBMCs.

The CDR3 is CAFSTGISNQPQHF. The CDR3 DNA reads as TGTGCCTTCTCGACAGGGATTAGCAATCAGCCCCAGCATTTT. J is TRBJ1-5 and V is TRBV30; 7 positions agree with TRBD1. The length of the CDR3 is 14 residues. Germline V gene sequence: CDR1 GTSNPN, CDR2 SVGIG (reference sequence). V shed 7 bases and J 0 bases; nucleotides not matched to a gene: 6. Drawing the rest from reference TRBV30 and TRBJ1-5, the complete variable domain is SQTIHQWPATLVQPVGSPLSLECTVEGTSNPNLYWYRQAAGRGLQLLFYSVGIGQISSEVPQNLSASRPQDRQFILSSKKLLLSDSGFYLCAFSTGISNQPQHFGDGTRLSIL.